This TCR beta chain was documented in a study of T cell responses to AZD1222 COVID-19 vaccine. Study results and limitations: Only after the peak T cell response were repertoires sampled.

With regard to this clone: The antigen is undetermined.

Profiling relied on immunoSEQ multiplex PCR, and the TCRdb table lists in-frame clones only, not all of them. In the table there are approximately 150,000 clones, 75% to 90% of which are singletons. The CDR3 is 14 residues long. V was pared by 3 bases and J by 2 bases, with 8 bases between. CDR1 and CDR2 (germline): MGHDK, SYGVNS. Sequenced material: peripheral blood, taken on day 0 of AZD1222 vaccination. The chain is built from TRBV25-1 and TRBJ2-1, with D unclear. The TCR originated in an adult in good health. Here the CDR3 reads CASSDWRPYNEQFF. The CDR3 DNA reads TGTGCCAGCAGTGATTGGCGGCCCTACAATGAGCAGTTCTTC.